This T cell receptor (beta chain) came from a study of blood T cell repertoires in COVID-19. Authors' processing steps: Estimation of nucleated cell counts was performed using reference gene primer amplification. Measured with immunoSEQ multiplex PCR; TCRdb has only the in-frame clones, and not every one. The V and J calls and clone size are taken from that table; D and trimming were inferred from the DNA. The sample yields 20,000 to 25,000 clones, 85% to 90% seen once. Trimming pared 1 base from V and 7 bases from J, leaving 8 bases between. CDR1 SGHVS and CDR2 FNYEAQ come from the germline V gene. The CDR3 runs to 13 residues.

This receptor was taken from a man aged 45-60 years with active COVID-19. The chain carries TRBV7-6 and TRBJ2-1, with D perhaps matching TRBD1 (6 bases). The sequenced sample consisted of peripheral blood. CDR3 in amino acids: CASSLVGGNEQFF. Here the CDR3 DNA reads TGTGCCAGCAGCTTAGTAGGGGGTAATGAGCAGTTCTTC. Full variable domain (missing parts from reference TRBV7-6 and TRBJ2-1): GAGVSQSPRYKVTKRGQDVALRCDPISGHVSLYWYRQALGQGPEFLTYFNYEAQQDKSGLPNDRFSAERPEGSISTLTIQRTEQRDSAMYRCASSLVGGNEQFFGPGTRLTVL.